A selection of T cell receptor beta chains follows, all from one sample in a study of T cells in Graves' hyperthyroidism and ophthalmopathy. TCRdb reprocessed the multiplex PCR reads via MiXCR and lists one record per CDR3 protein. This sample carries approximately 720,000 distinct CDR3 sequences, around 20% of them seen once, and the ten largest clones take around 17%. Sequenced input: blood. These receptors all come from a woman between 45 and 65 years old with Graves' hyperthyroidism that later progressed to Graves' ophthalmopathy. Both conserved end residues are part of each CDR3. Fields, in order: CDR3 protein, clone size, V gene, CDR3 length. Not all rows give a size; the values are once, few, many and, for expanded clones, a class.

CDR3 protein: CASSPMSGFEQYF
clone size: NA
V gene: TRBV7-3
CDR3 length: 13

CDR3 protein: CASSVGTDYNQPQHF
clone size: many
V gene: TRBV2
CDR3 length: 15

CDR3 protein: CASSNRQKLFF
clone size: NA
V gene: TRBV27
CDR3 length: 11

CDR3 protein: CASSPLGGTSAVEQYF
clone size: NA
V gene: TRBV18
CDR3 length: 16

CDR3 protein: CSVDLTSNKPEAFF
clone size: few
V gene: TRBV29-1
CDR3 length: 14

CDR3 protein: CASSPALAGGRQETQYF
clone size: many
V gene: TRBV13
CDR3 length: 17

CDR3 protein: CSARPLVTGNTGELFF
clone size: few
V gene: TRBV20-1
CDR3 length: 16

CDR3 protein: CSALSDRGINGDGYTF
clone size: many
V gene: TRBV20-1
CDR3 length: 16

CDR3 protein: CASTDGGADTQYF
clone size: NA
V gene: TRBV19
CDR3 length: 13

CDR3 protein: CASSYLKRGVQETQYF
clone size: many
V gene: TRBV6-2/TRBV6-3
CDR3 length: 16

CDR3 protein: CAFQGTSGNTIYF
clone size: many
V gene: TRBV30
CDR3 length: 13

CDR3 protein: CAIRAGQGTNTEAFF
clone size: few
V gene: TRBV10-3
CDR3 length: 15

CDR3 protein: CASSYGYMNTEAFF
clone size: many
V gene: TRBV6-5
CDR3 length: 14

CDR3 protein: CAISEGDAETQYF
clone size: NA
V gene: TRBV10-3
CDR3 length: 13

CDR3 protein: CSATTGRVNGYTF
clone size: many
V gene: TRBV20-1
CDR3 length: 13

CDR3 protein: CASSVGVETQYF
clone size: NA
V gene: TRBV2
CDR3 length: 12

CDR3 protein: CASSQWRGQSTDTQYF
clone size: many
V gene: TRBV11-2
CDR3 length: 16

CDR3 protein: CASSRSGYTDTQYF
clone size: many
V gene: TRBV18
CDR3 length: 14

CDR3 protein: CAWSVGFANYGYTF
clone size: NA
V gene: TRBV30
CDR3 length: 14

CDR3 protein: CAISEPDRDYGYTF
clone size: NA
V gene: TRBV10-3
CDR3 length: 14

CDR3 protein: CASSAGQGAWETQYF
clone size: NA
V gene: TRBV9
CDR3 length: 15

CDR3 protein: CATSRDIGRDEQYF
clone size: many
V gene: TRBV15
CDR3 length: 14

CDR3 protein: CASSSPRAGFGYTF
clone size: many
V gene: TRBV7-2
CDR3 length: 14

CDR3 protein: CASVSGTASPDTQYF
clone size: many
V gene: TRBV12-3/TRBV12-4
CDR3 length: 15

CDR3 protein: CAISESNEKLFF
clone size: many
V gene: TRBV10-3
CDR3 length: 12

CDR3 protein: CASSVQQGGVADTQYF
clone size: many
V gene: TRBV7-6
CDR3 length: 16

CDR3 protein: CASSFSTILMNTEAFF
clone size: few
V gene: TRBV27
CDR3 length: 16

CDR3 protein: CASSKGASGEQFF
clone size: few
V gene: TRBV10-2
CDR3 length: 13

CDR3 protein: CASSLIPTDTQYF
clone size: many
V gene: TRBV27
CDR3 length: 13

CDR3 protein: CASSLGSQLRSNQPQHF
clone size: NA
V gene: TRBV7-7
CDR3 length: 17

CDR3 protein: CASSQSSYLGLGANQPQHF
clone size: few
V gene: TRBV27
CDR3 length: 19

CDR3 protein: CASSPRTGRPAFF
clone size: many
V gene: TRBV3-1
CDR3 length: 13

CDR3 protein: CASSLFREYGYTF
clone size: NA
V gene: TRBV5-6
CDR3 length: 13

CDR3 protein: CSARAEGYSNQPQHF
clone size: many
V gene: TRBV20-1
CDR3 length: 15

CDR3 protein: CASSVGRDRDRAGELFF
clone size: NA
V gene: TRBV9
CDR3 length: 17

CDR3 protein: CSARIAGGLDTGELFF
clone size: many
V gene: TRBV20-1
CDR3 length: 16

CDR3 protein: CASRPVYNEQFF
clone size: NA
V gene: TRBV28
CDR3 length: 12

CDR3 protein: CASGLNEQFF
clone size: NA
V gene: TRBV12-5
CDR3 length: 10

CDR3 protein: CASSFIGRGDSPLHF
clone size: many
V gene: TRBV12-3/TRBV12-4
CDR3 length: 15

CDR3 protein: CASQSGGENTEAFF
clone size: many
V gene: TRBV18
CDR3 length: 14

CDR3 protein: CASTEAFF
clone size: many
V gene: TRBV12-3/TRBV12-4
CDR3 length: 8

CDR3 protein: CASSPSGLREKLFF
clone size: many
V gene: TRBV11-2
CDR3 length: 14

CDR3 protein: CASSLRGGSGNTIYF
clone size: few
V gene: TRBV7-2
CDR3 length: 15

CDR3 protein: CSARFGALNQPQHF
clone size: few
V gene: TRBV20-1
CDR3 length: 14

CDR3 protein: CASSPDSTGANYGYTF
clone size: many
V gene: TRBV27
CDR3 length: 16

CDR3 protein: CASSPRDSSYEQYF
clone size: many
V gene: TRBV18
CDR3 length: 14

CDR3 protein: CASSQDMTSDTQYF
clone size: many
V gene: TRBV3-1
CDR3 length: 14

CDR3 protein: CASSPNGQGREQYF
clone size: NA
V gene: TRBV5-1
CDR3 length: 14

CDR3 protein: CASSLRGTANQPQHF
clone size: NA
V gene: TRBV5-6
CDR3 length: 15

CDR3 protein: CASSQDLGASGANVLTF
clone size: few
V gene: TRBV3-1
CDR3 length: 17

CDR3 protein: CASSSVPSGGQSSYEQYF
clone size: many
V gene: TRBV11-2
CDR3 length: 18

CDR3 protein: CASSSTAGTILGEQYF
clone size: NA
V gene: TRBV6-5
CDR3 length: 16

CDR3 protein: CATSDRYTDTQYF
clone size: NA
V gene: TRBV19
CDR3 length: 13

CDR3 protein: CASSLSQGAYEQYF
clone size: few
V gene: TRBV3-1
CDR3 length: 14